This is a list of T cell receptor beta chains from one sample in a study of blood T cells in healthy people across ages. One entry per CDR3 protein, called by TCRdb with MiXCR from the 5' RACE reads. This table holds roughly 900,000 distinct CDR3 sequences, about 28% found once. The sample taken for sequencing was blood. The receptor set was obtained from a woman older than 75 in good health. CDR3s include the opening cysteine and the closing phenylalanine or tryptophan. The order of the fields is V gene, D gene, clone size, J gene, CDR3 protein, CDR3 DNA. D genes are given only for firm matches. The listing skips clone size in some rows; elsewhere it reads once, few, many or a size class.

TRBV20-1	TRBD1	.	TRBJ2-7	CSANPPGQIYEQYF	TGCAGTGCCAATCCCCCGGGACAGATCTACGAGCAGTACTTC
TRBV10-3	.	many	TRBJ2-7	CAIGHGPYEQYF	TGTGCCATCGGACACGGCCCCTACGAGCAGTACTTC
TRBV3-1	TRBD2	few	TRBJ2-6	CASSSRGGAISGANVLTF	TGTGCCAGCAGTTCAAGGGGAGGGGCTATCTCTGGGGCCAACGTCCTGACTTTC
TRBV5-1	TRBD2	few	TRBJ2-5	CASRTSGTSGETQYF	TGCGCCAGCAGGACCTCCGGGACTAGCGGAGAGACCCAGTACTTC
TRBV27	.	.	TRBJ2-6	CASSFRAATGGANVLTF	TGTGCCAGCAGTTTTCGGGCAGCCACCGGTGGGGCCAACGTCCTGACTTTC
TRBV2	TRBD2	few	TRBJ2-1	CASSKRGDYNEQFF	TGTGCCAGCAGTAAGCGGGGGGACTACAATGAGCAGTTCTTC
TRBV7-2	.	.	TRBJ1-1	CASSQRGTGTEAFF	TGTGCCAGCAGCCAACGGGGGACGGGGACTGAAGCTTTCTTT
TRBV5-1	.	many	TRBJ2-7	CASSWLGTRYEQYF	TGCGCCAGCAGCTGGCTCGGGACGCGCTACGAGCAGTACTTC
TRBV7-9	.	many	TRBJ1-2	CASSLGAAVPYGYTF	TGTGCCAGCAGCTTAGGGGCGGCAGTCCCCTATGGCTACACCTTC
TRBV7-2	.	few	TRBJ2-5	CASSLSSGMKTQYF	TGTGCCAGCAGCTTAAGCTCGGGGATGAAGACCCAGTACTTC
TRBV20-1	.	.	TRBJ2-2	CSARGLNTGELFF	TGCAGTGCTAGAGGACTAAACACCGGGGAGCTGTTTTTT
TRBV12-3/TRBV12-4	.	.	TRBJ2-4	CASTGIIAKNIQYF	TGTGCCAGCACGGGAATAATAGCCAAAAACATTCAGTACTTC
TRBV5-1	.	few	TRBJ1-1	CASSQLGRTEAFF	TGCGCCAGCAGCCAGCTAGGGAGAACTGAAGCTTTCTTT
TRBV20-1	TRBD2	many	TRBJ2-1	CSARRTSGGRGEQFF	TGCAGTGCTAGGCGGACTAGCGGGGGCCGCGGTGAGCAGTTCTTC
TRBV5-1	.	many	TRBJ2-6	CASSALHLGDGANVLTF	TGCGCCAGCAGCGCCCTCCATTTAGGGGACGGGGCCAACGTCCTGACTTTC
TRBV5-1	.	many	TRBJ2-3	CASSFRPLTDTQYF	TGCGCCAGCAGCTTTAGGCCGCTCACAGATACGCAGTATTTT
TRBV7-2	.	many	TRBJ2-6	CASRQQERSSGANVLTF	TGTGCCAGCAGGCAACAGGAGAGAAGCTCTGGGGCCAACGTCCTGACTTTC
TRBV28	.	.	TRBJ1-1	CASSYPGFVAEAFF	TGTGCCAGCAGTTATCCAGGGTTTGTCGCTGAAGCTTTCTTT
TRBV11-2	.	.	TRBJ1-6	CASSPGTAVPLHF	TGTGCCAGCAGCCCTGGGACGGCGGTACCCCTCCACTTT
TRBV28	.	few	TRBJ1-2	CAAGPGYGYTF	TGTGCCGCTGGGCCAGGTTATGGCTACACCTTC
TRBV9	TRBD2	.	TRBJ2-1	CASSVVLAGASDEQFF	TGTGCCAGCAGCGTAGTCCTAGCGGGGGCGTCGGATGAGCAGTTCTTC
TRBV7-2	TRBD1	many	TRBJ1-2	CASSLGMTEGAGYTF	TGTGCCAGCAGCTTAGGGATGACTGAGGGGGCTGGCTACACCTTC
TRBV12-3/TRBV12-4	TRBD2	.	TRBJ2-7	CAMAPELAGSSSYEQYF	TGTGCCATGGCGCCAGAGCTAGCGGGGAGCAGCTCCTACGAGCAGTACTTC
TRBV7-6	.	.	TRBJ1-3	CASSLRVEGPIYF	TGTGCCAGCAGCTTAAGGGTGGAGGGTCCCATATATTTT
TRBV6-2/TRBV6-3	.	.	TRBJ2-2	CASSASGEMAGELFF	TGTGCCAGCAGTGCATCCGGGGAAATGGCCGGGGAGCTGTTTTTT
TRBV18	.	many	TRBJ2-3	CASSPNLVADTQYF	TGTGCCAGCTCACCAAACCTCGTGGCCGATACGCAGTATTTT
TRBV11-2	.	.	TRBJ1-4	CATARGRGPEKLFF	TGTGCCACCGCCAGGGGCCGGGGGCCTGAAAAACTGTTTTTT
TRBV20-1	.	.	TRBJ2-5	CSALGGAETQYF	TGCAGTGCTCTGGGGGGGGCGGAGACCCAGTACTTC
TRBV3-1	.	few	TRBJ1-5	CASSQVWAKQPQHF	TGTGCCAGCAGCCAAGTCTGGGCGAAGCAGCCCCAGCATTTT
TRBV20-1	TRBD2	few	TRBJ2-1	CSARARGAGYEQFF	TGCAGTGCTAGGGCAAGGGGAGCGGGGTATGAGCAGTTCTTC
TRBV7-9	TRBD1	.	TRBJ2-7	CASRQSPGQGKEQYF	TGTGCCAGCAGGCAATCTCCGGGACAGGGGAAAGAGCAGTACTTC
TRBV6-5	TRBD1	few	TRBJ1-6	CASRYGQGTTNSPLHF	TGTGCCAGCAGATACGGACAGGGGACCACAAATTCACCCCTCCACTTT
TRBV7-2	TRBD2	.	TRBJ2-7	CASNPGGQTYEQYF	TGTGCCAGCAACCCGGGGGGGCAGACCTACGAGCAGTACTTC
TRBV28	.	.	TRBJ2-5	CASSSGRGWETQYF	TGTGCCAGCAGTTCCGGAAGAGGATGGGAGACCCAGTACTTC
TRBV7-2	.	many	TRBJ2-3	CASSLRRGTTDTQYF	TGTGCCAGCAGCTTGCGGCGGGGAACCACAGATACGCAGTATTTT